The T cell receptor beta chain under discussion was sequenced for a study of vaccination effects on CD4 cells after COVID-19. Overall study findings and caveats: Only a single clone (1 of 255 vaccine-induced clones in healthy vaccinees) cross-reacted with common cold coronaviruses.

Here immunoSEQ multiplex PCR was the method, and the copy in TCRdb shows in-frame clones only, minus some. The repertoire holds some 59,000 clones, with around 75% as singletons. The count of this clone is one. Its antigen is still unknown. Expansion with viral peptide pools was applied to antigen-specific CD4+ T cells by the ViraFEST assay prior to sequencing. Having been cultured for roughly 10 days, the cells underwent CD4+ T cell isolation. Nucleocapsid antibodies were negative in the vaccine recipients, who had never had SARS-CoV-2 infection. Every well housed two million PBMC, which grew in culture alongside about 11 IU/ml IL-2 and 10 ug/ml peptides. A half-medium replacement with IL-2 medium was carried out on days 3 and 7. Per germline, CDR1 SEHNR and CDR2 FQNEAQ (reference sequence). This CDR3 spans 15 amino acids. Trimming at V came to 5 bases and at J to 6 bases, leaving 8 bases not matched to a gene.

The chain joins TRBV7-9 to TRBJ2-1; 9 bases map to TRBD1. The sample here was CD4+ T cells from PBMCs cultured with HCoV-229E spike peptides, taken before COVID-19 vaccination. This receptor was taken from a human donor who received a COVID-19 vaccine. CDR3 loop: CASSPTDRGVNEQFF. Here the CDR3 DNA reads TGTGCCAGCAGCCCAACGGACAGGGGTGTCAATGAGCAGTTCTTC.